Listed below are T cell receptor beta chains from one sample, sequenced in a study of shared clonotypes between healthy human individuals. Sequenced by immunoSEQ multiplex PCR; TCRdb stores in-frame clones only, minus some. The repertoire includes 450,000 to 700,000 clones, roughly 95% of them detected once, and approximately 0.1% sits in the top ten. The sample consisted of naive CD8+ T cells sorted from blood. These receptors were obtained from a woman in her twenties or thirties in good health. CDR3s include the opening cysteine and the closing phenylalanine or tryptophan. Fields, in order: D gene, J gene, clone size, V gene, CDR3 DNA, CDR3 protein. D genes are given only for firm matches. Some rows have no size entry. The others give once, few or many, or a class for an expanded clone.

d_call: .
j_call: TRBJ1-1
clone_size: .
v_call: TRBV27
cdr3_nt: TGTGCCAGCAGTTTAAACGGGAACACTGAAGCTTTCTTT
cdr3_aa: CASSLNGNTEAFF

d_call: .
j_call: TRBJ2-7
clone_size: .
v_call: TRBV9
cdr3_nt: TGTGCCAGCAGCCCCAGGGGGGGGTACGAGCAGTACTTC
cdr3_aa: CASSPRGGYEQYF

d_call: TRBD1
j_call: TRBJ2-7
clone_size: .
v_call: TRBV5-4
cdr3_nt: TGTGCCAGCAGCCCCTGGACAGGGGCCTACGAGCAGTACTTC
cdr3_aa: CASSPWTGAYEQYF

d_call: TRBD1
j_call: TRBJ2-2
clone_size: .
v_call: TRBV2
cdr3_nt: TGTGCCAGCAGTGAAAGGGGGCCTAGCCGGAGAACCGGGGAGCTGTTTTTT
cdr3_aa: CASSERGPSRRTGELFF

d_call: .
j_call: TRBJ2-7
clone_size: .
v_call: TRBV11-2
cdr3_nt: TGTGCCAGCAGCGCACAGGGTCCGCAGTACTTC
cdr3_aa: CASSAQGPQYF

d_call: TRBD1
j_call: TRBJ2-1
clone_size: once
v_call: TRBV23-1
cdr3_nt: TGCGCCAGCAGTCAAACTGGACAGGGGTGCAATGAGCAGTTCTTC
cdr3_aa: CASSQTGQGCNEQFF

d_call: .
j_call: TRBJ1-1
clone_size: .
v_call: TRBV10-3
cdr3_nt: TGTGCCATCAGGGTTGGGGGTACTGAAGCTTTCTTT
cdr3_aa: CAIRVGGTEAFF

d_call: .
j_call: TRBJ2-7
clone_size: .
v_call: TRBV5-1
cdr3_nt: TGCGCCAGCAGCTCACAGGGCCGGGACGAGCAGTACTTC
cdr3_aa: CASSSQGRDEQYF

d_call: .
j_call: TRBJ1-1
clone_size: .
v_call: TRBV9
cdr3_nt: TGTGCCAGCAGCGGGGGGGCGACGAACACTGAAGCTTTCTTT
cdr3_aa: CASSGGATNTEAFF

d_call: TRBD2
j_call: TRBJ2-7
clone_size: .
v_call: TRBV28
cdr3_nt: TGTGCCAGCAGACCTAGCGGGAGTTTGAGCTACGAGCAGTACTTC
cdr3_aa: CASRPSGSLSYEQYF

d_call: .
j_call: TRBJ2-1
clone_size: .
v_call: TRBV11-3
cdr3_nt: TGTGCCAGCAGCCCTGTTGGCAGTAGCTCCTACAATGAGCAGTTCTTC
cdr3_aa: CASSPVGSSSYNEQFF

d_call: TRBD1
j_call: TRBJ2-7
clone_size: once
v_call: TRBV19
cdr3_nt: TGTGCCAGTAGCCGGACAGGATCCTACGAGCAGTACTTC
cdr3_aa: CASSRTGSYEQYF

d_call: .
j_call: TRBJ2-1
clone_size: .
v_call: TRBV27
cdr3_nt: TGTGCCAGCAGTTTCGGCCCTATCAATGAGCAGTTCTTC
cdr3_aa: CASSFGPINEQFF

d_call: TRBD1
j_call: TRBJ2-1
clone_size: .
v_call: TRBV11-3
cdr3_nt: TGTGCCAGCGGGGACAGGGGTAAAAATGAGCAGTTCTTC
cdr3_aa: CASGDRGKNEQFF

d_call: TRBD1
j_call: TRBJ1-2
clone_size: .
v_call: TRBV28
cdr3_nt: TGTGCCAGCAGCACAACTCGGGACAGGGGGCCTTATGGCTACACCTTC
cdr3_aa: CASSTTRDRGPYGYTF

d_call: .
j_call: TRBJ1-1
clone_size: .
v_call: TRBV5-6
cdr3_nt: TGTGCCAGCAGCCCGGGCGGCACTGAAGCTTTCTTT
cdr3_aa: CASSPGGTEAFF

d_call: .
j_call: TRBJ2-7
clone_size: .
v_call: TRBV30
cdr3_nt: TGTGCCTGGAGTAATCTGGAGGGCCGTATCATCTACGAGCAGTACTTC
cdr3_aa: CAWSNLEGRIIYEQYF

d_call: TRBD2
j_call: TRBJ2-5
clone_size: .
v_call: TRBV9
cdr3_nt: TGTGCCAGCAGCGGTTCCCGAAAACTAGCGGGAGTTGGAGAGACCCAGTACTTC
cdr3_aa: CASSGSRKLAGVGETQYF

d_call: TRBD2
j_call: TRBJ2-7
clone_size: .
v_call: TRBV2
cdr3_nt: TGTGCCAGCTCGGGACTAGCGGGAGACTCCTACGAGCAGTACTTC
cdr3_aa: CASSGLAGDSYEQYF

d_call: .
j_call: TRBJ2-2
clone_size: .
v_call: TRBV29-1
cdr3_nt: TGCAGTATACGGGAGTTTATCACCGGGGAGCTGTTTTTT
cdr3_aa: CSIREFITGELFF

d_call: TRBD1
j_call: TRBJ1-5
clone_size: .
v_call: TRBV2
cdr3_nt: TGTGCCAGCAGTGAATACGGGACAGGTACCCAGATCGGCAATCAGCCCCAGCATTTT
cdr3_aa: CASSEYGTGTQIGNQPQHF

d_call: TRBD1
j_call: TRBJ1-5
clone_size: .
v_call: TRBV5-6
cdr3_nt: TGTGCCAGCAGCCGGGAAGGACAGGGCCTTGTCAATCAGCCCCAGCATTTT
cdr3_aa: CASSREGQGLVNQPQHF

d_call: TRBD2
j_call: TRBJ2-2
clone_size: .
v_call: TRBV27
cdr3_nt: TGTGCCAGCAGTCTCGGGACTAGCGGGAGGACCGGGGAGCTGTTTTTT
cdr3_aa: CASSLGTSGRTGELFF

d_call: TRBD2
j_call: TRBJ2-7
clone_size: .
v_call: TRBV2
cdr3_nt: TGTGCCAGCTCGGGACTAGCGGGTGCCGAGCAGTACTTC
cdr3_aa: CASSGLAGAEQYF

d_call: .
j_call: TRBJ2-7
clone_size: .
v_call: TRBV13
cdr3_nt: TGTGCCAGCAGCCTTCAGACAGAGGACTACGAGCAGTACTTC
cdr3_aa: CASSLQTEDYEQYF

d_call: .
j_call: TRBJ2-5
clone_size: .
v_call: TRBV27
cdr3_nt: TGTGCCAGCAGTTTAATGGGCAACCAAGAGACCCAGTACTTC
cdr3_aa: CASSLMGNQETQYF

d_call: .
j_call: TRBJ2-7
clone_size: once
v_call: TRBV2
cdr3_nt: TGTGCCAGCAGTGAAGCTGGGAAGTCGGGCGAGCAGTACTTC
cdr3_aa: CASSEAGKSGEQYF

d_call: .
j_call: TRBJ2-5
clone_size: .
v_call: TRBV9
cdr3_nt: TGTGCCAGCAGCGGCCAAGAGACCCAGTACTTC
cdr3_aa: CASSGQETQYF

d_call: .
j_call: TRBJ2-3
clone_size: .
v_call: TRBV27
cdr3_nt: TGTGCCAGCAGTACTCCGGGACTTACCACAGATACGCAGTATTTT
cdr3_aa: CASSTPGLTTDTQYF

d_call: .
j_call: TRBJ1-5
clone_size: .
v_call: TRBV5-5
cdr3_nt: TGTGCCAGCAGCTTTGGTCGCGCCGGCAATCAGCCCCAGCATTTT
cdr3_aa: CASSFGRAGNQPQHF

d_call: TRBD2
j_call: TRBJ2-7
clone_size: .
v_call: TRBV27
cdr3_nt: TGTGCCAGCAGTTCAGCGGGAGTGAGCGAGCAGTACTTC
cdr3_aa: CASSSAGVSEQYF

d_call: TRBD2
j_call: TRBJ2-2
clone_size: .
v_call: TRBV19
cdr3_nt: TGTGCCAGTAGTATAGGGGAGGGGTCCGGGGAGCTGTTTTTT
cdr3_aa: CASSIGEGSGELFF

d_call: TRBD2
j_call: TRBJ2-7
clone_size: once
v_call: TRBV5-1
cdr3_nt: TGCGCCAGCAGCTTAGCTAGCGGAGGATCCTACGAGCAGTACTTC
cdr3_aa: CASSLASGGSYEQYF

d_call: .
j_call: TRBJ2-1
clone_size: .
v_call: TRBV27
cdr3_nt: TGTGCCAGCAGACTACAGGGTACCCTTAGGGGGCAGTTCTTC
cdr3_aa: CASRLQGTLRGQFF

d_call: .
j_call: TRBJ1-1
clone_size: few
v_call: TRBV19
cdr3_nt: TGTGCCAGTAGTATATTCGGGACAATGAACACTGAAGCTTTCTTT
cdr3_aa: CASSIFGTMNTEAFF

d_call: .
j_call: TRBJ1-5
clone_size: few
v_call: TRBV19
cdr3_nt: TGTGCCAGTAGTATAGGGTTGGACATGATCAATCAGCCCCAGCATTTT
cdr3_aa: CASSIGLDMINQPQHF